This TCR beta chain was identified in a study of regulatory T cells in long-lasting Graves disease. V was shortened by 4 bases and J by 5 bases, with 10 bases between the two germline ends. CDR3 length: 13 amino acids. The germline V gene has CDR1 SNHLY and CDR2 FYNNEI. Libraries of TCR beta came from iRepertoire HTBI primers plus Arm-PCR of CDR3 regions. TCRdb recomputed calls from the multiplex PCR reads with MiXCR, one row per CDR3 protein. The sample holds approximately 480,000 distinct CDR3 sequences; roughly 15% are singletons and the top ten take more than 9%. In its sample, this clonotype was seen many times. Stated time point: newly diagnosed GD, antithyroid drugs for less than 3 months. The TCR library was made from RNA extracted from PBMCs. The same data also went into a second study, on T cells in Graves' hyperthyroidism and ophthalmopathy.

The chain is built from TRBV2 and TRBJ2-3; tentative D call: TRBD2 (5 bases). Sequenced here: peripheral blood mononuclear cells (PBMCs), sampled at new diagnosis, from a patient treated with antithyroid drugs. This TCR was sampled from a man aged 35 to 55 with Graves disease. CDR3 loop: CASSGVGRDTQYF. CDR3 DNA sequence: TGTGCCAGCAGTGGGGTAGGGAGAGATACGCAGTATTTT. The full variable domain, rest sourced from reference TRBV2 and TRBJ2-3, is EPEVTQTPSHQVTQMGQEVILRCVPISNHLYFYWYRQILGQKVEFLVSFYNNEISEKSEIFDDQFSVERPDGSNFTLKIRSTKLEDSAMYFCASSGVGRDTQYFGPGTRLTVL.